The 25 T cell receptor beta chains below all came from one sample that was sequenced in a study of cytomegalovirus exposure and HLA in healthy donors (dated by TCRdb to the late 2010s). Library preparation used the immunoSEQ multiplex PCR assay. TCRdb took over this immuneACCESS table, retaining in-frame rearrangements with V and J assigned. Such tables are incomplete; in checked studies, under half of the missing clones stem from an unresolved V gene, and the remainder is unexplained. The sample data list more than 250,000 clones, and roughly 88% of these were observed just once. The ten largest clones take up about 0.8% of the sample. Source material: PBMCs. These TCRs come from a woman between 18 and 29 years old in good health and CMV-seronegative.

This clone occurred a few times. The chain recombines TRBV18 with TRBJ2-7; tentative D call: TRBD2 (5 bases). The CDR3 runs 14 residues. The V and J ends lost 0 bases and 3 bases respectively, with 9 bases between them. From germline, CDR1 is KGHSH and CDR2 LQKENI. The CDR3 coding sequence is TGTGCCAGCTCACCACCGTCTAGCAGCTACGAGCAGTACTTC. This sequence encodes CASSPPSSSYEQYF. The entire variable domain, with the rest obtained from reference TRBV18 and TRBJ2-7, is as follows: NAGVMQNPRHLVRRRGQEARLRCSPMKGHSHVYWYRQLPEEGLKFMVYLQKENIIDESGMPKERFSAEFPKEGPSILRIQQVVRGDSAAYFCASSPPSSSYEQYFGPGTRLTVT.

A note on this clone: This same CDR3 is encoded by further DNA sequences in the sample. The rearrangement uses TRBV6-5 and TRBJ2-3; weak D call: TRBD1 (5 bases). V was clipped by 2 bases and J by 0 bases, with 6 bases between them. This CDR3 region has 14 residues. Germline loops: CDR1 MNHEY, CDR2 SVGAGI. This CDR3 is CASSYGASTDTQYF. In DNA, the CDR3 is TGTGCCAGCAGTTACGGGGCCAGCACAGATACGCAGTATTTT.

This clone appeared once. The chain recombines TRBV10-3 with TRBJ1-2; D ambiguous. Trimming shortened V by 8 bases and J by 10 bases, and 14 bases separated the two germline ends. The V gene's germline CDR1 is ENHRY and CDR2 SYGVKD. The CDR3 runs to 11 residues. The CDR3 spells CAIRQAQSYTF. The CDR3 coding sequence is TGTGCCATCCGGCAGGCCCAGTCCTACACCTTC.

This rearrangement joins TRBV29-1 to TRBJ2-1, with 7 bases identical to TRBD2. CDR1 is SQVTM and CDR2 is ANQGSEA in the germline V gene. The CDR3 length is 13 residues. After removal of 4 bases from V and 8 bases from J, the junction contained 8 bases not matched to a gene. The CDR3 protein is CSVAGRLRDEQFF. The CDR3 DNA reads as TGCAGCGTTGCCGGGAGGCTAAGGGATGAGCAGTTCTTC.

With respect to this clone: At one end the junction does not follow the germline gene, possibly because of a read error. The chain carries TRBV7-7 and TRBJ2-5; TRBD1 or TRBD2 may be the D gene (5 bases each). The CDR3 runs 14 residues. Germline-derived CDR1 and CDR2 are SSHAT and FNYEAQ (reference sequence). CDR3: CASSLGAGEETQYF. CDR3 DNA sequence: TGTGCTAGCAGCTTAGGGGCCGGGGAGGAGACCCAGTACTTC.

This clone appeared a single time. The J gene is TRBJ1-5, the V gene TRBV7-2; D call uncertain. V was trimmed by 2 bases and J by 7 bases, leaving 18 bases between them. The CDR3 is made up of 16 amino acids. The germline V gene encodes CDR1 SGHTA and CDR2 FQGNSA. The CDR3 sequence is CASSLILAAGDQPQHF. Here the CDR3 DNA reads TGTGCCAGCAGCTTAATATTAGCGGCAGGCGACCAGCCCCAGCATTTT.

The rearrangement links TRBV9 to TRBJ2-5; perhaps TRBD2 as D (8 bases). Germline loops: CDR1 SGDLS, CDR2 YYNGEE. V lost 0 bases and J lost 5, with 14 bases in between. The CDR3 is 15 amino acids. The CDR3 spells CASSVATGGGETQYF. In nucleotides, the CDR3 is TGTGCCAGCAGCGTAGCTACGGGAGGGGGCGAGACCCAGTACTTC.

The J gene is TRBJ2-5, the V gene TRBV9; D is possibly TRBD1 (5 bases). The CDR3 totals 12 residues. Per germline, CDR1 SGDLS and CDR2 YYNGEE. V gave up 4 bases and J gave up 5 bases, with 9 bases separating them. CDR3 loop: CASSLGRETQYF. For the CDR3, the DNA is TGTGCCAGCAGCCTGGGGCGGGAGACCCAGTACTTC. The complete variable domain, with remaining parts taken from reference TRBV9 and TRBJ2-5, reads DSGVTQTPKHLITATGQRVTLRCSPRSGDLSVYWYQQSLDQGLQFLIQYYNGEERAKGNILERFSAQQFPDLHSELNLSSLELGDSALYFCASSLGRETQYFGPGTRLLVL.

The chain has TRBV29-1 and TRBJ1-2, with TRBD1 matching 8 bases. Trimming took 7 bases from V and 3 from J; bases not matched to a gene: 1. The CDR3 totals 11 residues. Per germline, CDR1 SQVTM and CDR2 ANQGSEA. The CDR3 loop is CSGGQDYGYTF. The CDR3 DNA follows: TGCAGCGGGGGACAGGACTATGGCTACACCTTC.

This clone was counted once. The chain couples TRBV9 to TRBJ2-7, with D maybe TRBD2 (5 bases). Germline V lookup: CDR1 SGDLS, CDR2 YYNGEE. CDR3 length: 15 amino acids. Trimming pared 0 bases from V and 4 bases from J, leaving 14 bases between. The CDR3 DNA is TGTGCCAGCAGCGTAGGGACTGGACCTTGGTACGAGCAGTACTTC. Translation: CASSVGTGPWYEQYF.

The chain employs TRBV2 and TRBJ1-5; D is possibly TRBD1 (6 bases). The CDR3 totals 13 residues. Germline CDR1 and CDR2: SNHLY and FYNNEI. Trimming left V 9 bases short and J 6 bases short, with 15 bases between. The CDR3: CASVLGHGQPQHF. The DNA for the CDR3 is TGTGCCAGTGTGTTGGGACACGGTCAGCCCCAGCATTTT.

This chain joins TRBV25-1 and TRBJ2-1; D is perhaps TRBD1 (6 bases). The V gene's germline CDR1 is MGHDK and CDR2 SYGVNS. The CDR3 is 15 residues long. Trimming removed 0 bases at V and 6 bases at J, with 12 bases between. CDR3 loop: CASSEYPDRSNEQFF. The CDR3 nucleotides read TGTGCCAGCAGTGAATATCCCGACAGGAGCAATGAGCAGTTCTTC.

In regard to this clone: Other DNA sequences in the sample encode the same CDR3. This sequence joins TRBV9 and TRBJ2-5, with unresolved D. V shed 2 bases and J shed 5 bases, with 10 bases lying between them. Germline V gene sequence: CDR1 SGDLS, CDR2 YYNGEE. The length of the CDR3 is 13 residues. The chain's CDR3 is CASSVGTRETQYF. The CDR3 nucleotides are TGTGCCAGCAGCGTCGGTACGAGGGAGACCCAGTACTTC.

This clone was counted a single time. The chain couples TRBV18 to TRBJ2-1, with D perhaps matching TRBD2 (5 bases). Germline V lookup: CDR1 KGHSH, CDR2 LQKENI. This CDR3 is built from 15 residues. Between the trimmed V and J ends, which lost 0 bases and 7 bases, there was a span of 13 bases. CDR3 in amino acids: CASSPPSLLGNEQFF. Here the CDR3 DNA reads TGTGCCAGCTCACCACCATCCTTACTAGGGAATGAGCAGTTCTTC. Drawing the rest from reference TRBV18 and TRBJ2-1, the complete variable domain is NAGVMQNPRHLVRRRGQEARLRCSPMKGHSHVYWYRQLPEEGLKFMVYLQKENIIDESGMPKERFSAEFPKEGPSILRIQQVVRGDSAAYFCASSPPSLLGNEQFFGPGTRLTVL.

The chain is built from TRBV27 and TRBJ1-2; 9 bases map to TRBD1. The CDR3 covers 15 residues. The V segment lost 5 bases and the J segment 9 bases; nucleotides outside the gene matches: 13. Germline values: CDR1 MNHEY, CDR2 SMNVEV (reference sequence). The CDR3, as DNA: TGTGCCAGCAGTCCCCTGTGGGGACAGGGTTTTAGCTACACCTTC. As protein: CASSPLWGQGFSYTF.

For the CDR3, the DNA is TGCGCCAGCAGTCTCGGGCTAGCTTTGGATACGCAGTATTTT. Its translation is CASSLGLALDTQYF. The V gene is TRBV5-1, the J gene TRBJ2-3, with D perhaps matching TRBD2 (5 bases). Germline V gene lookup returns CDR1 SGHRS and CDR2 YFSETQ. V was trimmed by 5 bases and J by 6 bases, leaving 16 bases between them. The CDR3 has 14 amino acids.

The chain couples TRBV7-2 to TRBJ1-3; 9 nucleotides line up with TRBD1. The germline CDR1 and CDR2 sequences are SGHTA and FQGNSA. CDR3 length equals 16 residues. After removal of 5 bases from V and 0 bases from J, the junction contained 5 bases not matched to a gene. The CDR3 nucleotides read TGTGCCAGCAGCATACGACAGGGGGGCTCTGGAAACACCATATATTTT. It specifies CASSIRQGGSGNTIYF.

This chain joins TRBV7-8 and TRBJ2-7, with a possible D match to TRBD2 (7 bases). CDR1 and CDR2 (germline): SGHVS, FQNEAQ. Trimming took 1 base from V and 0 from J, leaving 13 bases between them. CDR3 length: 16 residues. The CDR3 reads CASSLVRGGPSYEQYF. The DNA of the CDR3 is TGTGCCAGCAGCTTAGTAAGGGGGGGGCCCTCCTACGAGCAGTACTTC.

V usage is TRBV4-1 and J usage is TRBJ1-1; 8 positions match TRBD1. Looked up from germline, CDR1 is MGHRA and CDR2 is YSYEKL. The CDR3 contains 14 residues. V dropped 3 bases and J dropped 7; count of bases not matched to a gene: 7. CDR3 nucleotide sequence: TGCGCCAGCAGCCAGGACAGGGTTTGGGGTGAAGCTTTCTTT. Encoded protein: CASSQDRVWGEAFF.

This clone was seen just once. The J gene is TRBJ2-7, the V gene TRBV7-9; the match to TRBD2 covers 13 bases. Germline trimming cut 4 bases from V and 7 bases from J; bases unmatched to any gene: 10. The germline CDR1 and CDR2 sequences are SEHNR and FQNEAQ (reference sequence). The CDR3 has 16 residues. The CDR3 region has the DNA TGTGCCAGCAGCTCCCCTGGACTAGCGGGAGCGAGGGAGCAGTACTTC. Its translation is CASSSPGLAGAREQYF.

This chain links TRBV6-5 with TRBJ1-3; 7 bases align to TRBD1. Germline values: CDR1 MNHEY, CDR2 SVGAGI. The CDR3 contains 14 residues. V gave up 1 base and J gave up 4 bases; unmatched junction bases: 1. CDR3 in amino acids: CASSYLDRGNTIYF. The CDR3 DNA is TGTGCCAGCAGTTACTTGGACAGGGGAAACACCATATATTTT.

This rearrangement joins TRBV6-1 to TRBJ2-6; weak D call: TRBD1 (6 bases). V dropped 11 bases and J dropped 6 bases, with 11 bases sitting between them. Per the germline V gene, CDR1 is MNHNS and CDR2 is SASEGT. This CDR3 is 12 amino acids long. The CDR3 bases are TGTGCCGGGGGCCCCGTGGCCAACGTCCTGACTTTC. Translation: CAGGPVANVLTF.

The chain combines TRBV5-1 with TRBJ2-7; the match to TRBD1 covers 7 bases. This CDR3 region has 15 residues. V was clipped by 0 bases and J by 0 bases; unmatched bases: 3. Per the germline V gene, CDR1 is SGHRS and CDR2 is YFSETQ. The CDR3 DNA reads as TGCGCCAGCAGCTTGGGTCGGGACAGCTCCTACGAGCAGTACTTC. Translated: CASSLGRDSSYEQYF.

The V call is TRBV27, the J call TRBJ1-1, with D perhaps matching TRBD1 (5 bases). The V end was cut by 8 bases, the J end by 3 bases, with 25 bases between. The CDR3 runs 17 residues. Per the germline V gene, CDR1 is MNHEY and CDR2 is SMNVEV (reference sequence). The CDR3 region has the DNA TGTGCCAGCCACCGATTCGGGGACTCCCCCGGGGACACTGAAGCTTTCTTT. This encodes CASHRFGDSPGDTEAFF.

J is TRBJ2-7 and V is TRBV4-3; 8 nucleotides agree with TRBD2. V lost 4 bases to trimming and J lost 6 bases; unmatched junction nucleotides: 11. This CDR3 is 15 amino acids long. The germline V gene encodes CDR1 LGHNA and CDR2 YSLEER. The DNA for the CDR3 is TGCGCCAGCAGCCCCGAGTTTAGCGGGATTCGCGAGCAGTACTTC. It codes for CASSPEFSGIREQYF.